The 8 T cell receptor beta chains below were found in one sample sequenced in a study of blood T cells in healthy people across ages. A second PCR of roughly 6 to 12 cycles used a sample-barcoded 5' primer and a J-beta primer mix. TCRdb fed the 5' RACE reads into MiXCR, producing one record per CDR3 protein. Counted here are about 1.5 million distinct CDR3 sequences, approximately 42% occurring once; the ten biggest clones make up less than 5%. Sequenced sample: blood. The source is a woman aged 18-30 years in good health.

This clonotype was observed a few times. The chain is built from TRBV4-2 and TRBJ2-6; 7 bases are shared with TRBD1. Germline V gives CDR1 LGHNA, CDR2 YNFKEQ. The CDR3 spans 17 residues. V was pared by 2 bases and J by 0 bases, with 4 bases of the junction left unmatched. CDR3 loop: CASSQLGQFSGANVLTF. In DNA form, the CDR3 reads TGTGCCAGCAGCCAACTGGGACAGTTCTCTGGGGCCAACGTCCTGACTTTC.

The chain employs TRBV7-3 and TRBJ2-1; 9 bases agree with TRBD2. CDR3 length: 15 residues. J was trimmed by 6 bases and V by 4 bases; bases with no gene match: 7. Per the germline V gene, CDR1 is SGHTA and CDR2 is FQGTGA. The CDR3 DNA is TGTGCCAGCAGCTCCGGGACTAGCACACTCAATGAGCAGTTCTTC. It encodes CASSSGTSTLNEQFF.

The CDR3 bases are TGCAGTGCTAGAGATGCAGGGGCTAGACGCACAGATACGCAGTATTTT. Translated, it gives CSARDAGARRTDTQYF. The chain links TRBV20-1 to TRBJ2-3, with D perhaps TRBD1 (6 bases). Germline V gives CDR1 DFQATT, CDR2 SNEGSKA (reference sequence). V was clipped by 0 bases and J by 1 base, with 14 bases between them. The CDR3 covers 16 residues.

V and J are TRBV27 and TRBJ1-5, with 11 bases fitting TRBD1. There are 15 residues in the CDR3. V shed 5 bases, J shed 5 bases, and the junction held 5 bases outside the gene matches. CDR1 and CDR2 from the germline V gene are MNHEY and SMNVEV (reference sequence). The CDR3 DNA reads TGTGCCAGCAGTCATAAGGGACAGGGGGATCAGCCCCAGCATTTT. This sequence encodes CASSHKGQGDQPQHF.

V usage is TRBV5-6 and J usage is TRBJ1-1; possibly TRBD1 for D (5 bases). The CDR3 runs 13 residues. V lost 4 bases to trimming and J lost 8 bases, with 15 bases between them. Germline V gene data show CDR1 as SGHDT and CDR2 as YYEEEE. The chain's CDR3 is CASSGGEQLEAFF. The CDR3 DNA follows: TGTGCCAGCAGCGGGGGGGAACAGCTCGAAGCTTTCTTT.

This rearrangement joins TRBV5-1 to TRBJ2-5; possible D gene TRBD1, 6 bases. Deletions cut 3 bases from V and 11 bases from J, with 20 bases between. The CDR3 has 14 residues. Per the germline V gene, CDR1 is SGHRS and CDR2 is YFSETQ. The CDR3, as DNA: TGCGCCAGCAGCTACTTGGACAGCAGTAATGAGCAGTACTTC. It encodes CASSYLDSSNEQYF.

This clonotype occurred a few times. V is TRBV6-2 or TRBV6-3 and J is TRBJ2-7; D is unresolved. The V end was cut by 2 bases, the J end by 2 bases, with 4 bases between. The CDR3 runs 12 residues. Germline assignment: CDR1 MNHEY and CDR2 SVGEGT. The CDR3, as DNA: TGTGCCAGCAGTTACACGACCTACGAGCAGTACTTC. Translation gives CASSYTTYEQYF.

The V gene is TRBV12-3 or TRBV12-4, the J gene TRBJ2-5; D remains unclear. This CDR3 contains 12 residues. Trimming cost V 6 bases and J 6 bases, with 11 bases left between them. CDR3 amino acids: CASSPNRQTQYF. The CDR3 nucleotides are TGTGCCAGCAGCCCCAATCGGCAGACCCAGTACTTC.